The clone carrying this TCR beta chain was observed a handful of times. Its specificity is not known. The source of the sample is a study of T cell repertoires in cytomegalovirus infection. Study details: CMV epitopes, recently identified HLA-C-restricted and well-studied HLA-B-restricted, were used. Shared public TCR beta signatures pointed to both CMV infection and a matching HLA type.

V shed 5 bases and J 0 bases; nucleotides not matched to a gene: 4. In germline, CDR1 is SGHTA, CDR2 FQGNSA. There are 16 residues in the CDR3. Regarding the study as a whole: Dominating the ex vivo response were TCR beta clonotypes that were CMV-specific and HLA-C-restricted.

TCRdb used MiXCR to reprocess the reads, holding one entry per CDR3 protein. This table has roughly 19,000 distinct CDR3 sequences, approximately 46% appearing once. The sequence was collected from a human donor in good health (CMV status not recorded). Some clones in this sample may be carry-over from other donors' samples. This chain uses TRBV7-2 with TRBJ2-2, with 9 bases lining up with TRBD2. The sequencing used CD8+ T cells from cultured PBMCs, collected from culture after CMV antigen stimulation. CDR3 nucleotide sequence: TGTGCCAGCAGCACTAGACTAGCGGCGAACACCGGGGAGCTGTTTTTT. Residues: CASSTRLAANTGELFF.